This TCR beta chain was sequenced in a study of T-cell reconstitution after alpha-beta-depleted transplantation in children. V lost 3 bases to trimming and J lost 4 bases; unmatched junction nucleotides: 10. Germline V gene data show CDR1 as MDHEN and CDR2 as SYDVKM. CDR3 length equals 17 residues. In its sample, this clonotype was seen once. Researchers prepared the TCRbeta library using unique molecular identifiers, the study reports. One entry per CDR3 protein results from TCRdb running MiXCR on the PCR reads. The profile covers 360,000 or so distinct CDR3 sequences, with 20% appearing a single time and 3.5% to 4% taken by the ten largest.

This clonotype was obtained from a human donor who donated a stem cell graft to a child with acute myeloid leukemia. The V and J genes are TRBV28 and TRBJ2-7; TRBD2 aligns across 12 bases. Sequenced material: PBMCs from the stem cell graft donor, taken from the stem cell graft. The CDR3 DNA reads as TGTGCCAGCAGTTTCTTGCCTAGCGGGGGGGTTACGTACGAGCAGTACTTC. As protein: CASSFLPSGGVTYEQYF.